This T cell receptor (beta chain) was profiled in a study of OX40 agonist ivuxolimab in advanced cancers. On the study more broadly: Three individuals attained partial responses, comprising one hepatocellular carcinoma case and two cutaneous melanoma cases. The study's findings and limits: Nonresponders, in some cases, also had low normalized T-cell clonal expansion.

Per the germline V gene, CDR1 is SGHDT and CDR2 is YYEEEE. V lost 4 bases and J 0 bases, leaving 4 bases between the germline ends. The CDR3 has 12 residues. Comments on this clone: Its cognate antigen is unknown.

Assay used: immunoSEQ multiplex PCR; TCRdb lists only in-frame clones, some missing. The data show some 83,000 clones, roughly 80% seen once. Specimen: CD4+ or CD8+ T cells sorted from blood, collected in a trial of the OX40 agonist ivuxolimab. This chain connects TRBV5-6 to TRBJ2-5; unclear D gene. This receptor was taken from an adult with an advanced solid tumor such as melanoma, head and neck, liver or kidney cancer. Written as DNA, the CDR3 is TGTGCCAGCAGCCAGGACCAAGAGACCCAGTACTTC. Its protein is CASSQDQETQYF.